This T cell receptor (beta chain) was sequenced for a study of T-cell memory formation after mild COVID-19. Study-wide background: Clusters of TCRs were largely donor specific.

V lost 0 bases and J lost 1, with 10 bases in between. Germline V lookup: CDR1 SGHRS, CDR2 YFSETQ. CDR3 length: 15 residues. This clonotype has only a few counts. The target antigen is unknown. With constant-segment primers, 5'RACE yielded cDNA libraries of TCR alpha and TCR beta that carried sample barcodes and UMIs. A single record per CDR3 protein comes from TCRdb applying MiXCR to the 5' RACE reads. This table has roughly 280,000 distinct CDR3 sequences, 16% appearing once. Study outcomes and limitations: Within pre-infection memory, some responding clones were found, suggesting cross-reactive memory joined. For contracting clones, CD4+ ones sat mainly in CM and EM, CD8+ in EMRA.

The chain employs TRBV5-1 and TRBJ2-5; D possibly uses TRBD1 or TRBD2 (5 bases each). The sample comprised PBMCs or a T cell subset sorted from them (not recorded which). This TCR came from a man younger than 35 who had mild COVID-19 (a few samples of this study predate the infection). Cell type and time point are not known. CDR3 DNA: TGCGCCAGCAGCTTGGCCGGTGGGGGCCAAGAGACCCAGTACTTC. It translates to CASSLAGGGQETQYF.